This T cell receptor (beta chain) was retrieved from a study of cytomegalovirus exposure and HLA in healthy donors. Study-level results: In a later analysis, parvovirus B19, influenza, CMV and Epstein-Barr virus appeared linked to several top co-occurrence clusters.

The primer mix had 60 Vbeta and 13 Jbeta primers. The repertoire was sequenced with immunoSEQ multiplex PCR; TCRdb's copy has only in-frame clones and lacks some. The sample holds 150,000 to 200,000 clones, approximately 80% seen once. Regarding this clone: Its antigen is currently unknown.

The sample was PBMCs. The TCR comes from a man between 18 and 35 years old in good health and CMV-seropositive.

The CDR3 spells CASSQAVGVPYNEQFF. The CDR3 DNA is TGCGCCAGCAGCCAAGCCGTAGGGGTCCCCTACAATGAGCAGTTCTTC. This rearrangement joins TRBV4-3 to TRBJ2-1; the D gene is possibly TRBD1 (5 bases). CDR1 and CDR2 from the germline V gene are LGHNA and YSLEER. The CDR3 is 16 residues long. Deletions cut 1 base from V and 2 bases from J, with 12 bases between.